The clone carrying this T cell receptor (beta chain) has just a few counts. Its target is not known. This record comes from a study of cytomegalovirus exposure and HLA in healthy donors. Study outcomes and limitations: Roughly uniform sequencing depth across donors was assumed, possibly incorrectly. Cytomegalovirus-associated status was assigned to some 160 TCR beta chains. An Asian-associated ancestry cluster reportedly showed fewer N-insertions than the roughly 700-donor mean in a later analysis. Accurate prediction of HLA-A and HLA-B alleles (for most subjects) was reportedly achieved from TCR beta sequences.

Trimming took off 0 bases at V and 10 bases at J, with 14 bases between the two ends. This CDR3 is built from 15 residues. Germline V CDR1 and CDR2: SGHRS, YFSETQ. Vbeta (60) and Jbeta (13) primers were used in the PCR. Data came from immunoSEQ multiplex PCR; TCRdb stores just in-frame clones and leaves some out. The table has under 95,000 clones, around 8% seen once. The sequencing input was PBMCs. This TCR derives from a man between 50 and 59 years old in good health and CMV-seronegative. The chain links TRBV5-1 to TRBJ1-6; D possibly corresponds to TRBD1 (5 bases). This CDR3 reads CASSLDGGGNSPLHF. CDR3 nucleotides: TGCGCCAGCAGCTTGGATGGGGGGGGGAACTCACCCCTCCACTTT.